The T cell receptor beta chain described here comes from a study of long-term antiretroviral therapy in people with HIV. The V and J ends lost 0 bases and 1 base respectively, with 6 bases between them. Germline lookup yields CDR1 MGHRA and CDR2 YSYEKL. The CDR3 consists of 14 residues. Study conclusions and caveats: ART-treated samples gained diversity yet remained below transplant donor controls. Clonal populations expanded prior to ART predominated within the repertoire at all time points.

Participants with HIV, all of them, were treated in the United States. As to this clone: Its cognate antigen is unknown.

With survey level as its setting, the immunoSEQ assay was v3.0. Researchers set sequencing to target roughly 40,000-50,000 T-cell genomes per sample. Profiled with immunoSEQ multiplex PCR; TCRdb holds only in-frame clones, not every one. The sample holds over 35,000 clones, 86% seen once. The starting material was unsorted PBMCs, obtained just before starting antiretroviral therapy. The chain employs TRBV4-1 and TRBJ2-5; no reliable D call. This TCR was recovered from a woman aged 18-35 years with HIV. The CDR3 coding sequence is TGCGCCAGCAGCCAAGATCGCGGCCAAGAGACCCAGTACTTC. Translated: CASSQDRGQETQYF.